These T cell receptor beta chains were read from a single sample in a study of beta chain features in type 1 diabetes. Assay used: immunoSEQ multiplex PCR; TCRdb lists only in-frame clones, some missing. The repertoire includes about 270,000 clones, around 15% of them detected once, and 0.017% sits in the top ten. Sequenced input: naive CD4+ T cells from blood. Source of these receptors: a man aged 30 to 39 with type 1 diabetes. The CDR3 runs from the conserved cysteine through the conserved F or W. Some rows have no size entry. The others give once, few or many, or a class for an expanded clone.

>-|TRBV5-4
CASSQKQGASYEQYF
>-|TRBV5-4
CASSLEKRSEQFF
>few|TRBV19
CASSIPPASGSIDYEQYF
>few|TRBV13
CASSLSLLAGGPNTQYF
>few|TRBV6-6
CASSYSTGTYEQYF
>-|TRBV13
CASSLWTGGRGYTF
>-|TRBV7-9
CASSLSSGQGGDEQYF
>few|TRBV5-1
CASSLIPGQDYTEAFF
>few|TRBV5-1
CASRPTSGINEQFF
>-|TRBV7-3
CASSGRDRADTQYF
>-|TRBV4-3
CASSQAAGAKGDTQYF
>-|TRBV2
CASLRGERETQYF
>-|TRBV29-1
CSVSGGLNTEAFF
>few|TRBV2
CASGIAGRTDTQYF
>-|TRBV7-2
CASSSPAGMTGELFF
>few|TRBV6-5
CASRTPRAGELFF
>-|TRBV28
CASSSASGSSYNEQFF
>-|TRBV7-2
CASSFPGTDTQYF
>few|TRBV7-9
CASSRGGYSYNEQFF
>few|TRBV7-3
CASGLAGHGELFF
>few|TRBV28
CASSVPNNEGRGSRNTEAFF
>-|TRBV28
CASKQGSLEAFF
>few|TRBV9
CASSVGSGGSETQYF
>-|TRBV18
CASSQALTATNEKLFF
>-|TRBV7-3
CASSSDGNSYNEQFF
>few|TRBV19
CASSIDKYYGYTF
>few|TRBV30
CAWSVPTGEKLFF
>few|TRBV5-1
CASSFGGRAATNEQYF
>-|TRBV11-2
CASSPPKFGTGTQYF
>-|TRBV7-2
CASSQAPSGQGVYGYTF
>few|TRBV9
CASSVAGQAYNEQFF
>-|TRBV28
CVVTGSYEQYF
>once|TRBV5-4
CASSLGRDRGRYEQYF
>few|TRBV11-2
CASSTRLRAGANVLTF
>-|TRBV4-3
CASSQGTGTQKLFF
>-|TRBV4-2
CASSQDAGLWDEQFF
>once|TRBV9
CASTLAGVAGELFF
>few|TRBV28
CASSLDRGLNQPQHF
>once|TRBV28
CASSGSTEAFF
>few|TRBV6-5
CASSPNRGLTYGYTF
>-|TRBV28
CASSLTGTGANVLTF
>few|TRBV5-4
CASSFYETQYF
>-|TRBV6-6
CASSYASGSTYEQYF
>-|TRBV9
CASSVSGSGGNEQFF
>few|TRBV2
CASSADRDNYEQYF
>-|TRBV2
CASNWGQNYEQYF